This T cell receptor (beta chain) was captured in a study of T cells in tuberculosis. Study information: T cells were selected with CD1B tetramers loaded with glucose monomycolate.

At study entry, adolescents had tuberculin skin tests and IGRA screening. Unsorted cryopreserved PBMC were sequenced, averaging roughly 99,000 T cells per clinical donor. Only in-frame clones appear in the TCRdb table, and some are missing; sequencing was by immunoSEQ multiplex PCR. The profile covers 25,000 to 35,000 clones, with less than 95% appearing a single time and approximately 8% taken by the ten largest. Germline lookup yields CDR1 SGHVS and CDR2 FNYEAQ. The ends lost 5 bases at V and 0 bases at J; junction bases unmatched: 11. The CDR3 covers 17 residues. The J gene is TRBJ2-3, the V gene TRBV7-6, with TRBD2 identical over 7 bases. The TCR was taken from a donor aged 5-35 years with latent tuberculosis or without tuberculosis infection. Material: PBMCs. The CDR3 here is CASSAPRGGSSTDTQYF. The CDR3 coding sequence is TGTGCCAGCAGCGCCCCTCGCGGGGGATCTAGCACAGATACGCAGTATTTT.